Shown below are 20 T cell receptor beta chains from a single sample sequenced in a study of T-cell reconstitution after alpha-beta-depleted transplantation in children. Unique molecular identifiers were incorporated when the TCRbeta library was constructed. A single record per CDR3 protein comes from TCRdb applying MiXCR to the PCR reads. The profile shows about 360,000 distinct CDR3 sequences, roughly 15% of them singletons. The specimen comprised PBMCs, sampled from the stem cell graft. These receptors were taken from a human donor who donated a stem cell graft to a child with Fanconi anemia.

V and J are TRBV4-3 and TRBJ1-3; D is undetermined. Germline loops: CDR1 LGHNA, CDR2 YSLEER. V shed 0 bases and J shed 2 bases, with 8 bases lying between them. This CDR3 is built from 15 residues. As DNA, the CDR3 is TGCGCCAGCAGCCAAGACAGACAACCTGGAAACACCATATATTTT. This translates into CASSQDRQPGNTIYF.

This clonotype was recorded at least ten times. V usage is TRBV5-5 and J usage is TRBJ1-5; D is unclear. The CDR3 has 14 amino acids. CDR1 is SGHKS and CDR2 is YYEKEE in the germline V gene (reference sequence). Trimming pared 1 base from V and 4 bases from J, leaving 9 bases between. CDR3 loop: CASSLSQHNQPQHF. CDR3 sequence (DNA): TGTGCCAGCAGCTTGTCTCAGCATAATCAGCCCCAGCATTTT.

This clonotype occurred many times. The chain carries TRBV7-3 and TRBJ2-2; perhaps TRBD1 as D (6 bases). With 2 bases removed from V and 1 base from J, the gap between germline ends came to 11 bases. The CDR3 is made up of 16 amino acids. Germline loops: CDR1 SGHTA, CDR2 FQGTGA. The CDR3 DNA reads as TGTGCCAGCAGCTTATCCTCAGGGGTGAACACCGGGGAGCTGTTTTTT. Its protein product is CASSLSSGVNTGELFF.

This clonotype occurred many times. The chain joins TRBV20-1 to TRBJ2-7, with TRBD2 matching over 10 bases. V was clipped by 0 bases and J by 0 bases; unmatched bases: 5. The germline CDR1 and CDR2 sequences are DFQATT and SNEGSKA (reference sequence). The CDR3 has 16 residues. The CDR3 sequence: CSARDVTSGDSYEQYF. The CDR3 nucleotides read TGCAGTGCTAGAGATGTCACTAGCGGGGACTCCTACGAGCAGTACTTC.

The chain combines TRBV5-1 with TRBJ2-1, with D tentatively TRBD2 (5 bases). Germline values: CDR1 SGHRS, CDR2 YFSETQ. The CDR3 is 16 residues long. The V end was cut by 0 bases, the J end by 4 bases, with 14 bases between. This CDR3 is CASSLASSVDYNEQFF. CDR3 sequence (DNA): TGCGCCAGCAGCTTGGCCAGTAGCGTAGATTACAATGAGCAGTTCTTC. The entire variable domain, with the rest obtained from reference TRBV5-1 and TRBJ2-1, is as follows: KAGVTQTPRYLIKTRGQQVTLSCSPISGHRSVSWYQQTPGQGLQFLFEYFSETQRNKGNFPGRFSGRQFSNSRSEMNVSTLELGDSALYLCASSLASSVDYNEQFFGPGTRLTVL.

In this sample, this clonotype turned up many times. CDR3 region: CASSPQGASGYEQYF. CDR3 sequence (DNA): TGTGCCAGTAGTCCGCAGGGGGCATCGGGCTACGAGCAGTACTTC. The chain recombines TRBV19 with TRBJ2-7, with 8 nucleotides matching TRBD1. CDR3 size: 15 residues. The V gene's germline CDR1 is LNHDA and CDR2 SQIVND (reference sequence). V dropped 5 bases and J dropped 3; count of bases not matched to a gene: 9.

The V gene is TRBV20-1, the J gene TRBJ2-4; D might be TRBD2 (6 bases). Per germline, CDR1 DFQATT and CDR2 SNEGSKA (reference sequence). The CDR3 extends over 18 amino acids. V lost 0 bases and J lost 3, with 21 bases in between. CDR3 sequence reads: CSAREGGSWASGKNIQYF. DNA of the CDR3: TGCAGTGCTAGAGAGGGGGGAAGTTGGGCCTCTGGCAAAAACATTCAGTACTTC.

This chain uses TRBV3-1 with TRBJ2-7; D call uncertain. Germline values: CDR1 LGHDT, CDR2 YNNKEL (reference sequence). With 4 bases removed from V and 4 bases from J, the gap between germline ends came to 14 bases. This CDR3 is 14 amino acids long. CDR3 amino acids: CASSLGHGDYEQYF. The CDR3 nucleotides read TGTGCCAGCAGCCTCGGGCACGGAGATTACGAGCAGTACTTC.

The sample holds a few counts of this clonotype. Here the CDR3 reads CSARDPDRGGYTF. The CDR3 DNA sequence: TGCAGTGCTAGGGATCCGGACAGGGGAGGCTACACCTTC. V gene TRBV20-1 combines with J gene TRBJ1-2, with 9 bases that match TRBD1. The CDR3 length is 13 residues. Per the germline V gene, CDR1 is DFQATT and CDR2 is SNEGSKA (reference sequence). V gave up 3 bases and J gave up 8 bases; unmatched junction bases: 7.

This clonotype turned up a few times. The rearrangement links TRBV20-1 to TRBJ2-1; TRBD1 matches 9 bases. The CDR3 runs to 15 residues. Germline CDR1 and CDR2: DFQATT and SNEGSKA (reference sequence). With 6 bases clipped from V and 3 bases from J, the junction kept 9 bases outside the gene matches. The CDR3 spells CSAVQGAGIYNEQFF. The CDR3 DNA reads as TGCAGTGCCGTACAGGGGGCCGGGATCTACAATGAGCAGTTCTTC.

This clonotype was found many times. The chain carries TRBV28 and TRBJ2-7; D is ambiguous. This CDR3 has 12 amino acids. V lost 4 bases to trimming and J lost 7 bases, with 11 bases between them. The V gene's germline CDR1 is MDHEN and CDR2 SYDVKM. The CDR3 DNA sequence: TGTGCCAGCAGTTCCTCGATTGTGGAGCAGTACGTC. Its translation: CASSSSIVEQYV.

In its sample, this clonotype was seen a few times. J is TRBJ1-5 and V is TRBV19; 8 bases are a match to TRBD1. With V trimmed by 5 bases and J by 2 bases, 8 bases remained unmatched. CDR1 is LNHDA, CDR2 SQIVND, per germline (reference sequence). The CDR3 has 16 amino acids. This chain's CDR3 is CASSFQGAERNQPQHF. In nucleotides, the CDR3 is TGTGCCAGTAGTTTCCAGGGGGCGGAGCGCAATCAGCCCCAGCATTTT.

V and J are TRBV15 and TRBJ2-2, with D perhaps being TRBD1 or TRBD2 (5 bases each). Between the trimmed V and J ends, which lost 6 bases and 7 bases, there was a span of 12 bases. Germline values: CDR1 LNHNV, CDR2 YYDKDF (reference sequence). The CDR3 runs 13 residues. DNA of the CDR3: TGTGCCACCAGAGATAGGGGACGCGGGGAGCTGTTTTTT. Its protein is CATRDRGRGELFF. The whole variable domain, filled in from reference TRBV15 and TRBJ2-2, reads DAMVIQNPRYQVTQFGKPVTLSCSQTLNHNVMYWYQQKSSQAPKLLFHYYDKDFNNEADTPDNFQSRRPNTSFCFLDIRSPGLGDTAMYLCATRDRGRGELFFGEGSRLTVL.

The V call is TRBV7-9, the J call TRBJ1-4; TRBD1 might be the D (5 bases). Germline-derived CDR1 and CDR2 are SEHNR and FQNEAQ (reference sequence). Trimming took off 5 bases at V and 0 bases at J, with 7 bases between the two ends. This CDR3 spans 14 amino acids. This CDR3 reads CASSPGATNEKLFF. For the CDR3, the DNA is TGTGCCAGCAGCCCGGGGGCAACTAATGAAAAACTGTTTTTT.

This clonotype was counted between two and nine times. V and J are TRBV9 and TRBJ2-3; D unclear. Germline assignment: CDR1 SGDLS and CDR2 YYNGEE. Trimming cost V 4 bases and J 3 bases, with 18 bases left between them. The CDR3 has 16 residues. In DNA, the CDR3 is TGTGCCAGCAGCCGAGGTCAGGAGTTGATGACAGATACGCAGTATTTT. Its translation: CASSRGQELMTDTQYF.

The rearrangement joins TRBV7-8 to TRBJ2-1; 11 bases are shared with TRBD2. The junction had 3 bases not matched to a gene; V was cut back by 3 bases and J by 5 bases. Germline CDR1 is SGHVS and CDR2 is FQNEAQ. The CDR3 loop spans 15 amino acids. This chain's CDR3 is CASSLGLAEDNEQFF. CDR3 nucleotides: TGTGCCAGCAGCTTGGGACTAGCGGAAGACAATGAGCAGTTCTTC.

V and J are TRBV5-6 and TRBJ1-1; 8 bases line up with TRBD1. Trimming removed 5 bases from V and 3 bases from J; junction bases left unmatched: 6. CDR3 length equals 14 residues. CDR1 SGHDT and CDR2 YYEEEE come from the germline V gene. CDR3 DNA: TGTGCCAGCAGTATAGGCAGGGGGCACACTGAAGCTTTCTTT. Translation gives CASSIGRGHTEAFF.

CDR3 bases: TGCAGTGCTCCTCAAAGCGGGGTCAGCTCCTACAATGAGCAGTTCTTC. Its protein is CSAPQSGVSSYNEQFF. The chain links TRBV20-1 to TRBJ2-1, with TRBD2 matching 7 bases. The length of the CDR3 is 16 residues. The V gene end was trimmed by 5 bases and the J gene end by 0 bases; junction bases not matched to a gene: 10. Germline V gene data show CDR1 as DFQATT and CDR2 as SNEGSKA (reference sequence).

V usage is TRBV20-1 and J usage is TRBJ2-5; 8 bases line up with TRBD1. V lost 6 bases and J lost 3; bases outside the gene matches: 6. The germline V gene has CDR1 DFQATT and CDR2 SNEGSKA (reference sequence). This CDR3 has 13 amino acids. CDR3 sequence (DNA): TGCAGTGCCTCTGTGACAGGGGAAGAGACCCAGTACTTC. Amino acids: CSASVTGEETQYF.

V and J are TRBV3-1 and TRBJ2-5; 9 bases align to TRBD1. The germline V gene has CDR1 LGHDT and CDR2 YNNKEL (reference sequence). This CDR3 comprises 18 residues. The J segment lost 0 bases and the V segment lost 8 bases, leaving 16 bases of the junction unmatched. For the CDR3, the DNA is TGTGCCAGCTGGCTAGAGGGGACAGGGTTAATATACCAAGAGACCCAGTACTTC. Translation: CASWLEGTGLIYQETQYF.